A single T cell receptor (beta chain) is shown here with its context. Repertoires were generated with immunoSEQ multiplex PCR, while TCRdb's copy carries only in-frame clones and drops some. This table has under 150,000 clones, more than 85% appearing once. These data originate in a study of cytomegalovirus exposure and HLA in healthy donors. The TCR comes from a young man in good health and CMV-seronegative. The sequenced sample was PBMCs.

Here the CDR3 DNA reads TGTGCCAGCAACGAGCGGGGGAGCTCCTACAATGAGCAGTTCTTC. Its protein is CASNERGSSYNEQFF. The chain carries TRBV9 and TRBJ2-1; 8 bases line up with TRBD2. CDR1 SGDLS and CDR2 YYNGEE come from the germline V gene. This CDR3 region has 15 residues. V lost 6 bases to trimming and J lost 0 bases; unmatched junction nucleotides: 5.